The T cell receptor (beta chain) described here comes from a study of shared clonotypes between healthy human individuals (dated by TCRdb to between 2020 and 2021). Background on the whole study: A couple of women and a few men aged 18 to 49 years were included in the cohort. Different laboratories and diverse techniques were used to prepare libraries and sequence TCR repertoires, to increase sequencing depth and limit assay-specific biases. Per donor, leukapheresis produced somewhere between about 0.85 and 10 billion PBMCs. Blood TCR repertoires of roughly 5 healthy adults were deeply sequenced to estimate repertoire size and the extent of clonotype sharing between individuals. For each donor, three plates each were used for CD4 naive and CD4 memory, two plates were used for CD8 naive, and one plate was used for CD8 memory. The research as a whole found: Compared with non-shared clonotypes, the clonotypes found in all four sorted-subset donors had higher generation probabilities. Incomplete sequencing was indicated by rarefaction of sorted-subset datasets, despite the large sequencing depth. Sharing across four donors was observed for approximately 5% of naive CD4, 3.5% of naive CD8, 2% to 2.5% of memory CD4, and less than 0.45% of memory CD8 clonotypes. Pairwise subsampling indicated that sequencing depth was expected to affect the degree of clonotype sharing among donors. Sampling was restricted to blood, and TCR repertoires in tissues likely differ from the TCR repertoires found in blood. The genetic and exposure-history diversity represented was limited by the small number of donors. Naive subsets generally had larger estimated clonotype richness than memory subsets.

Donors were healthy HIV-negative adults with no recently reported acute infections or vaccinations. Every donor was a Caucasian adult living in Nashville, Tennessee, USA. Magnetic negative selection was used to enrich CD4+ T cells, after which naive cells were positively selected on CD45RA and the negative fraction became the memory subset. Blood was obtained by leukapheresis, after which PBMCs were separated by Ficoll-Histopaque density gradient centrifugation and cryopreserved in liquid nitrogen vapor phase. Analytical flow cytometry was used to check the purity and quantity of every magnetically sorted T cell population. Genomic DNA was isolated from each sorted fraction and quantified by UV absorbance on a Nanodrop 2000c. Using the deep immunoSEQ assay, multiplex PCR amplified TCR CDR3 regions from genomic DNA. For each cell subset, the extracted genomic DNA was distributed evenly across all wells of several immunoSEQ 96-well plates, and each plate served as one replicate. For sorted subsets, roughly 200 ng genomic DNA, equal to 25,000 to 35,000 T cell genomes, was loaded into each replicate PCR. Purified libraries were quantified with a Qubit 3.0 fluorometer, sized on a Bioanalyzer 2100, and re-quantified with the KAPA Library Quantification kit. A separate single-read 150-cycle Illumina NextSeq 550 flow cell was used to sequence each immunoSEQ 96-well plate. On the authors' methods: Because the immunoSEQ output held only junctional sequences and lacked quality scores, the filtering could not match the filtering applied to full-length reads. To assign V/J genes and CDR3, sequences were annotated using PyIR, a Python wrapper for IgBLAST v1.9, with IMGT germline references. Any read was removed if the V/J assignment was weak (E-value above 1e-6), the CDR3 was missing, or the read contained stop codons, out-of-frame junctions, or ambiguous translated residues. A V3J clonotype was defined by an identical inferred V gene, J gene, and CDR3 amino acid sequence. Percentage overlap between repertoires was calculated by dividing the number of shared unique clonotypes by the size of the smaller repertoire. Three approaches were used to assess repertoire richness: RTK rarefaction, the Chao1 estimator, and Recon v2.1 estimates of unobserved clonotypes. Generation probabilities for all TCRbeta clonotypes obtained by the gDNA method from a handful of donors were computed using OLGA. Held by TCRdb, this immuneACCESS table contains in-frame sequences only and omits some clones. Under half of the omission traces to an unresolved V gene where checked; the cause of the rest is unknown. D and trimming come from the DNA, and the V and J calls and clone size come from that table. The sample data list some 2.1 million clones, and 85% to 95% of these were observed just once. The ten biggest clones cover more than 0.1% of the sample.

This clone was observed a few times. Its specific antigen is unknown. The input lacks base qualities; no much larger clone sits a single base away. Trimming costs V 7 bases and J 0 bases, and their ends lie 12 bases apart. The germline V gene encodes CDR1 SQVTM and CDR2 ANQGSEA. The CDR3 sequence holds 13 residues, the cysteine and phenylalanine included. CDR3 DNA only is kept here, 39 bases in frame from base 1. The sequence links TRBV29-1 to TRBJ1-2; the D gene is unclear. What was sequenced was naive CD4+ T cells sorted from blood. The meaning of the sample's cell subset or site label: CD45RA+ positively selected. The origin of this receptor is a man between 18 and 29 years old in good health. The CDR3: CSAPTDSNYGYTF. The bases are TGCAGCGCTCCTACCGATTCTAACTATGGCTACACCTTC.